Shown below are 14 T cell receptor beta chains from a single sample sequenced in a study of response to subunit inactivated influenza vaccine. TCRdb passed the RT-PCR reads through MiXCR, listing each CDR3 protein once. The profile covers 500,000 or so distinct CDR3 sequences, with 16% appearing a single time and 2.5% to 3.5% taken by the ten largest. Sample: CD4+ T cells sorted from PBMCs, taken approximately 25 months after vaccination. The receptor source for this set is a man between 50 and 70 years old who received an inactivated influenza vaccine.

The chain uses TRBV7-8 and TRBJ2-1; weak D call: TRBD2 (6 bases). Trimming pared 6 bases from V and 9 bases from J, leaving 9 bases between. CDR1 SGHVS and CDR2 FQNEAQ come from the germline V gene. CDR3 size: 11 residues. The CDR3 protein is CASRNSGEQFF. For the CDR3, the DNA is TGTGCCAGCAGGAATAGCGGTGAGCAGTTCTTC.

This clonotype has a count of ten or more. This sequence joins TRBV24-1 and TRBJ2-3; 8 bases agree with TRBD2. With 9 bases clipped from V and 1 base from J, the junction kept 2 bases outside the gene matches. The CDR3 is 13 residues long. Germline V lookup: CDR1 KGHDR, CDR2 SFDVKD. The CDR3 region is CATGAGGTDTQYF. The CDR3 coding sequence is TGTGCCACCGGAGCGGGGGGCACAGATACGCAGTATTTT.

This clonotype turned up a few times. This CDR3 is CASSLQGSGELFF. The DNA for the CDR3 is TGTGCCAGCAGCCTACAGGGTTCCGGGGAGCTGTTTTTT. The chain uses TRBV12-3 or TRBV12-4 and TRBJ2-2; weak D call: TRBD1 (6 bases). The CDR3 is 13 amino acids. Trimming cost V 6 bases and J 6 bases, with 11 bases left between them.

This clonotype has more than one count but fewer than ten. Written as DNA, the CDR3 is TGCAGTGCTAGATCTCGGGCCTCCTATAATTCACCCCTCCACTTT. Amino acid sequence: CSARSRASYNSPLHF. The gene calls are TRBV20-1 and TRBJ1-6; D gene unclear. The CDR3 is made up of 15 amino acids. Between the trimmed V and J ends, which lost 2 bases and 0 bases, there was a span of 8 bases. Germline loops: CDR1 DFQATT, CDR2 SNEGSKA (reference sequence).

The chain has TRBV6-5 and TRBJ1-2; D perhaps matches TRBD1 (6 bases). Per the germline V gene, CDR1 is MNHEY and CDR2 is SVGAGI. The CDR3 totals 13 residues. With 3 bases removed from V and 8 bases from J, the gap between germline ends came to 13 bases. In DNA, the CDR3 is TGTGCCAGCAGTTATTCAGGGGCGGGGGGCTACACCTTC. Residues: CASSYSGAGGYTF.

This clonotype has just a few counts. The V gene is TRBV11-2, the J gene TRBJ2-1, with 7 bases aligning to TRBD2. V dropped 3 bases and J dropped 1; count of bases not matched to a gene: 9. Germline assignment: CDR1 SGHAT and CDR2 FQNNGV. The CDR3 is 17 residues long. The CDR3 here is CASSFFRSGASYNEQFF. CDR3 DNA sequence: TGTGCCAGCAGCTTCTTCCGCAGCGGGGCATCCTACAATGAGCAGTTCTTC.

This clonotype was picked up a small number of times. V usage is TRBV20-1 and J usage is TRBJ2-3; D is undetermined. Per germline, CDR1 DFQATT and CDR2 SNEGSKA (reference sequence). The CDR3 totals 15 residues. Between the trimmed V and J ends, which lost 1 base and 2 bases, there was a span of 13 bases. The CDR3 DNA is TGCAGTGCTAGAGTCAGGAGAAGAAACACAGATACGCAGTATTTT. Encoded protein: CSARVRRRNTDTQYF.

The chain recombines TRBV28 with TRBJ2-7; TRBD2 aligns across 7 bases. The CDR3 sequence is 16 residues long. In germline, CDR1 is MDHEN, CDR2 SYDVKM. V was pared by 5 bases and J by 0 bases, with 10 bases of the junction left unmatched. The CDR3 reads CASSRPRGGVSYEQYF. The CDR3 DNA sequence: TGTGCCAGCAGTCGCCCCCGGGGAGGGGTCTCCTACGAGCAGTACTTC.

This clonotype was observed a few times. The chain has TRBV7-8 and TRBJ2-1; 7 nucleotides line up with TRBD1. Unmatched junction bases numbered 6, after V lost 1 base and J lost 0 bases. CDR1 and CDR2 (germline): SGHVS, FQNEAQ. The length of the CDR3 is 17 residues. The CDR3 loop is CASSLVGDSLSYNEQFF. The CDR3, as DNA: TGTGCCAGCAGCTTAGTAGGGGACAGCCTCTCCTACAATGAGCAGTTCTTC.

This clonotype was observed a handful of times. The genes are TRBV11-2 and TRBJ2-3; 9 positions agree with TRBD2. Germline lookup yields CDR1 SGHAT and CDR2 FQNNGV. V trimming: 0 bases; J trimming: 1 base; junction bases outside the gene matches: 17. The CDR3 spans 21 residues. CDR3 residues: CASSLEGSGRGGSRGTDTQYF. The CDR3 DNA sequence: TGTGCCAGCAGCTTAGAGGGGAGTGGGCGGGGGGGGTCGCGGGGCACAGATACGCAGTATTTT.

The V gene is TRBV4-2, the J gene TRBJ2-7; 9 nucleotides line up with TRBD1. Per germline, CDR1 LGHNA and CDR2 YNFKEQ. The CDR3 loop spans 15 amino acids. J gave up 2 bases and V 3 bases, and 5 bases lay outside the gene matches. The chain's CDR3 is CASSHLGQGAYEQYF. In DNA, the CDR3 is TGTGCCAGCAGCCATCTGGGACAGGGTGCCTACGAGCAGTACTTC.

As concerns this clonotype: A junction end diverges from the germline sequence, so it may reflect a read error. This chain links TRBV5-1 with TRBJ2-7, with 8 bases identical to TRBD1. The CDR3 consists of 15 residues. CDR1 SGHRS and CDR2 YFSETQ come from the germline V gene. The CDR3 loop reads CASRLGQAVSYEQYF. The DNA of the CDR3 is TGCGCCAGCCGCTTGGGACAGGCGGTATCCTACGAGCAGTACTTC.

This clonotype was observed many times. The chain joins TRBV29-1 to TRBJ2-3, with 7 bases identical to TRBD2. Losses at the gene ends were 0 bases for V and 5 bases for J; bases not matched to a gene: 8. The V gene's germline CDR1 is SQVTM and CDR2 ANQGSEA. CDR3 length equals 15 residues. CDR3 DNA sequence: TGCAGCGTTGAAGATGGGCTAGCGGTGGGAGATACGCAGTATTTT. Translating it yields CSVEDGLAVGDTQYF.

This clonotype was picked up many times. The chain carries TRBV5-1 and TRBJ2-3, with 11 nucleotides matching TRBD2. Germline lookup yields CDR1 SGHRS and CDR2 YFSETQ. The CDR3 runs to 15 residues. V lost 4 bases and J lost 4; bases outside the gene matches: 5. The CDR3 region has the DNA TGCGCCAGCAGCCTTAGCGGGGGGGCGGCAGATACGCAGTATTTT. It yields the protein CASSLSGGAADTQYF.